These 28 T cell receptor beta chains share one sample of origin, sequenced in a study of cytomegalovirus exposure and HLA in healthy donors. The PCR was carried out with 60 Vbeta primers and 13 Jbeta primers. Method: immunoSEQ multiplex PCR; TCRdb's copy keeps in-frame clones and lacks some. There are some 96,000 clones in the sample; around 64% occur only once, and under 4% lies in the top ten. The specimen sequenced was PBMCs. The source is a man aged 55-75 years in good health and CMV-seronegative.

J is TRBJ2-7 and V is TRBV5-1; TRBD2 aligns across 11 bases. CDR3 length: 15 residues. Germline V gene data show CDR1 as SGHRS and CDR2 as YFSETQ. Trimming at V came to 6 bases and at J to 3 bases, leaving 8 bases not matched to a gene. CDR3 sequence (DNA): TGCGCCAGCAAAATGGGACTAGCGGACTACTACGAGCAGTACTTC. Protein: CASKMGLADYYEQYF.

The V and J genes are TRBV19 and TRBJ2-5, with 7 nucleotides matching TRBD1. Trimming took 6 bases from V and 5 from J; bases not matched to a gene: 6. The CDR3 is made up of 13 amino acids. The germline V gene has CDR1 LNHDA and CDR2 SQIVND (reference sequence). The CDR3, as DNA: TGTGCCAGTAGCTTTACAGGGGTCGAGACCCAGTACTTC. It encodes CASSFTGVETQYF.

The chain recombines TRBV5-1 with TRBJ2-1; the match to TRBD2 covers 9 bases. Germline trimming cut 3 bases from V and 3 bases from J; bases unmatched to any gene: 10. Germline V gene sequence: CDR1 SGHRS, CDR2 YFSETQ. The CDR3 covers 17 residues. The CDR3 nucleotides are TGCGCCAGCAGCTCGCCTATAGCGGGGGCTATCTACAATGAGCAGTTCTTC. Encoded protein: CASSSPIAGAIYNEQFF.

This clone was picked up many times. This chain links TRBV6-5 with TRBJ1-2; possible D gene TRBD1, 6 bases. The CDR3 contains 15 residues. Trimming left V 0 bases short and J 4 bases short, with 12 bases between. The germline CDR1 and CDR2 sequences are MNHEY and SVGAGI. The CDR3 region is CASSYSLLGGYGYTF. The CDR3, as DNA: TGTGCCAGCAGTTACTCGCTCCTAGGGGGCTATGGCTACACCTTC.

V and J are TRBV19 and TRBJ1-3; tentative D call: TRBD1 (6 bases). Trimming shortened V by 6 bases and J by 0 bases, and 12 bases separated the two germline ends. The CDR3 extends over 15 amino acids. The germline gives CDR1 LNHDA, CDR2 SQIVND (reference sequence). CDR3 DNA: TGTGCCAGTAGGAAACAGGGCGGCTCTGGAAACACCATATATTTT. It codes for CASRKQGGSGNTIYF.

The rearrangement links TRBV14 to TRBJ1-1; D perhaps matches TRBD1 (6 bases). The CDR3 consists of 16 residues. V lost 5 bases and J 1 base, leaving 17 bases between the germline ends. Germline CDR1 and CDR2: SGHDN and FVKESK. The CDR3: CASSTRGGLTNTEAFF. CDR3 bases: TGTGCCAGCAGCACTCGGGGGGGGCTCACGAACACTGAAGCTTTCTTT.

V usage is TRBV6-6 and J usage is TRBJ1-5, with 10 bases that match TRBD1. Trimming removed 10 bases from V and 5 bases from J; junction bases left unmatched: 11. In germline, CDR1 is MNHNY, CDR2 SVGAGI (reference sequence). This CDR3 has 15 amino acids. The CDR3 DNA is TGTGCCACCGCCGAGACAGGGGGCTTGCATCAGCCCCAGCATTTT. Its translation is CATAETGGLHQPQHF.

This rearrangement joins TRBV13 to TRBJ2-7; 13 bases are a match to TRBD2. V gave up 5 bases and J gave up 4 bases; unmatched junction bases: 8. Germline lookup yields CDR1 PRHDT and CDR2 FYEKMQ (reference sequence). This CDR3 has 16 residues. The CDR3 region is CASSPGLAGDPYEQYF. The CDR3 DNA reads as TGTGCCAGCAGCCCCGGACTAGCGGGAGATCCATACGAGCAGTACTTC.

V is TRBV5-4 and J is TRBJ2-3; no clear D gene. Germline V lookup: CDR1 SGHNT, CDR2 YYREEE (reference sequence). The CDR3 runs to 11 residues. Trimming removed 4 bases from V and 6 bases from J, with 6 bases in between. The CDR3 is CASSIADTQYF. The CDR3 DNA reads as TGTGCCAGCAGCATAGCTGATACGCAGTATTTT.

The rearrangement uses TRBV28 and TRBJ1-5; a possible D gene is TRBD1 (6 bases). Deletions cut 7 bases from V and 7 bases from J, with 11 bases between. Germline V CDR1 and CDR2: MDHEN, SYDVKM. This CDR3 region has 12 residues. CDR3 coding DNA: TGTGCCAGCATAGGCAGGGGCCAGCCCCAGCATTTT. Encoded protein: CASIGRGQPQHF. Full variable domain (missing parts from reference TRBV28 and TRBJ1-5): DVKVTQSSRYLVKRTGEKVFLECVQDMDHENMFWYRQDPGLGLRLIYFSYDVKMKEKGDIPEGYSVSREKKERFSLILESASTNQTSMYLCASIGRGQPQHFGDGTRLSIL.

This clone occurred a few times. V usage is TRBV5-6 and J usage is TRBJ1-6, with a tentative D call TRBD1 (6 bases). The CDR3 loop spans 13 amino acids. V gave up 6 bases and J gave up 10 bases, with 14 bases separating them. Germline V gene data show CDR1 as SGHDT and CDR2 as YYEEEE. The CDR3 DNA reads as TGTGCCAGCAAGGGGGTGGTTAACTCACCCCTCCACTTT. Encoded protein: CASKGVVNSPLHF. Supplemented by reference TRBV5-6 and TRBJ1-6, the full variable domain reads DAGVTQSPTHLIKTRGQQVTLRCSPKSGHDTVSWYQQALGQGPQFIFQYYEEEERQRGNFPDRFSGHQFPNYSSELNVNALLLGDSALYLCASKGVVNSPLHFGNGTRLTVT.

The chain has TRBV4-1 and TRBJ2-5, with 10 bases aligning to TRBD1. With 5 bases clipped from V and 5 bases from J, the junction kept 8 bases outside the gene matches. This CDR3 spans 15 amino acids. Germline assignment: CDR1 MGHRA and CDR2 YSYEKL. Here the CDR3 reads CASSGWDRGFETQYF. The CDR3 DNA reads TGCGCCAGCAGCGGATGGGACAGGGGTTTTGAGACCCAGTACTTC.

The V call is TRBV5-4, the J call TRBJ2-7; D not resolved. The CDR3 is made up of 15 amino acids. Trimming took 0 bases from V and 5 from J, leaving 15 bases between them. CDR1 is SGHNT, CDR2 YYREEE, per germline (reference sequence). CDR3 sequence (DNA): TGTGCCAGCAGCTTGGTTTCGTCACCCGCGAACGAGCAGTACTTC. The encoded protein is CASSLVSSPANEQYF.

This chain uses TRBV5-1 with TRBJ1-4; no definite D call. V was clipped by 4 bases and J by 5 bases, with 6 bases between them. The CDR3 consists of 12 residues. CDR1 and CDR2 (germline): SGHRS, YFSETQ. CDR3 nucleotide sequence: TGCGCCAGCAGCCTTCCCAATGAAAAACTGTTTTTT. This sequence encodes CASSLPNEKLFF.

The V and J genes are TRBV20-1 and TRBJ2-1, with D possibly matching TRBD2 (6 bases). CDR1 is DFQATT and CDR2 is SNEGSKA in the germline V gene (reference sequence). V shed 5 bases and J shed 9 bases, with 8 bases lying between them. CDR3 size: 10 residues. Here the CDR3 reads CSAVAVEQFF. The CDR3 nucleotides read TGCAGTGCTGTAGCGGTTGAGCAGTTCTTC.

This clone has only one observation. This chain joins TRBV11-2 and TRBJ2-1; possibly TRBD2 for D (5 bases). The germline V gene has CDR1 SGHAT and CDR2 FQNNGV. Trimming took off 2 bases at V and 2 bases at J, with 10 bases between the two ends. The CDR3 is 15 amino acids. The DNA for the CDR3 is TGTGCCAGCAGCTTACCTCTGACTACCTACAATGAGCAGTTCTTC. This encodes CASSLPLTTYNEQFF.

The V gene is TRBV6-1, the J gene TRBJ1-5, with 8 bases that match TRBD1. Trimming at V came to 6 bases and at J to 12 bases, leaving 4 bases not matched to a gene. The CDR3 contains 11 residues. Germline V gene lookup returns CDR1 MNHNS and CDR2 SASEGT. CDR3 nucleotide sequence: TGTGCCAGCAGGGGACAGGTTAGCCAGCATTTT. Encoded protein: CASRGQVSQHF.

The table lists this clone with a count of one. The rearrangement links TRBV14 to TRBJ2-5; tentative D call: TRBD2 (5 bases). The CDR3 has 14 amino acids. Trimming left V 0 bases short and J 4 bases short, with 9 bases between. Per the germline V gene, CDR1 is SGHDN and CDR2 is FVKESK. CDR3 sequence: CASSQDFGGETQYF. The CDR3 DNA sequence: TGTGCCAGCAGCCAAGATTTTGGAGGAGAGACCCAGTACTTC.

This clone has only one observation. CDR3 loop: CASTHLGTGRETQYF. CDR3 coding DNA: TGTGCCAGCACCCACCTGGGGACAGGGAGGGAGACCCAGTACTTC. V is TRBV11-3 and J is TRBJ2-5, with 9 bases that match TRBD1. V lost 7 bases, J lost 5 bases, and 11 bases stayed unmatched. CDR3 size: 15 residues. CDR1 SGHNT and CDR2 YENEEA come from the germline V gene.

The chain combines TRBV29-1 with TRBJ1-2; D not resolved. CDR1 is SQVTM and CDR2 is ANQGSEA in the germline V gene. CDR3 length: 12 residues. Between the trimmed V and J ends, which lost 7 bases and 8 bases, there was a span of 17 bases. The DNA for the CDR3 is TGCAGCGCCCTGGGTCCCTTGGGCGGCTACACCTTC. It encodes CSALGPLGGYTF. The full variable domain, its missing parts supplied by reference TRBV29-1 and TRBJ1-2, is SAVISQKPSRDICQRGTSLTIQCQVDSQVTMMFWYRQQPGQSLTLIATANQGSEATYESGFVIDKFPISRPNLTFSTLTVSNMSPEDSSIYLCSALGPLGGYTFGSGTRLTVV.

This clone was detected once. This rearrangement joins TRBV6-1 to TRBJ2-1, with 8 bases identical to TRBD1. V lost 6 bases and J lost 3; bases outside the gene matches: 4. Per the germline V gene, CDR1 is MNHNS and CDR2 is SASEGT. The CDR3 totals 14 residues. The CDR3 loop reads CASSRTGRYNEQFF. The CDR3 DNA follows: TGTGCCAGCAGCCGGACAGGGCGCTACAATGAGCAGTTCTTC.

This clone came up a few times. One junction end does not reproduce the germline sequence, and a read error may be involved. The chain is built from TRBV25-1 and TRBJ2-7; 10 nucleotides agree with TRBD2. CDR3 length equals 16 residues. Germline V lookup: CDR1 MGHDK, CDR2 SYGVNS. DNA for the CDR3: TGTACCAGCAGTGAAACTAGCGGGACAAGCTCCTACGAGCAGTACTTC. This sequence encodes CTSSETSGTSSYEQYF.

CDR3 in amino acids: CASKTPREAYGYTF. DNA of the CDR3: TGTGCCAGCAAAACCCCCAGGGAGGCCTATGGCTACACCTTC. The chain links TRBV28 to TRBJ1-2; TRBD1 is a possible D gene (5 bases). This CDR3 is built from 14 residues. The germline V and J ends were trimmed by 7 bases and 4 bases, with 16 bases remaining between them. Germline values: CDR1 MDHEN, CDR2 SYDVKM.

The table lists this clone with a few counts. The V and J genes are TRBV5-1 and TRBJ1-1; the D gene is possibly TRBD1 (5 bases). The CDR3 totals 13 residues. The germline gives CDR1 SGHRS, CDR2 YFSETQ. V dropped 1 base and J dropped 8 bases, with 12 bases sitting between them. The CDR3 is CASSLWSQGEAFF. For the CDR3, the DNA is TGCGCCAGCAGCTTGTGGTCCCAGGGAGAAGCTTTCTTT.

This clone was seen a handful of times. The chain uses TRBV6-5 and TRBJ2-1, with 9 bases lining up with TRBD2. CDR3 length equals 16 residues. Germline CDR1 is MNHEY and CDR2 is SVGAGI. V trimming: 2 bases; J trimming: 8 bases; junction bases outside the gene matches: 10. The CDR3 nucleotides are TGTGCCAGCAGTTACCTAAGCGGGGGGCTCCAGGATGAGCAGTTCTTC. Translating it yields CASSYLSGGLQDEQFF.

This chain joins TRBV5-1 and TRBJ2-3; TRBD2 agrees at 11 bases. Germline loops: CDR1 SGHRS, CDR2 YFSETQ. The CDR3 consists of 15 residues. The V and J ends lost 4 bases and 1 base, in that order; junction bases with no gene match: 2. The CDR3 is CASSTLAGGTDTQYF. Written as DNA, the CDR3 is TGCGCCAGCAGCACACTAGCGGGGGGCACAGATACGCAGTATTTT.

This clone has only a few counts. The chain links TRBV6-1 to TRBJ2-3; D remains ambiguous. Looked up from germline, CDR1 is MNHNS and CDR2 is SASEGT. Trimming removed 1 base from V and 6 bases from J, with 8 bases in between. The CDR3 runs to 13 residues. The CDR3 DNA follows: TGTGCCAGCAGTGAAGGCCGGTGGGATACGCAGTATTTT. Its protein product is CASSEGRWDTQYF.

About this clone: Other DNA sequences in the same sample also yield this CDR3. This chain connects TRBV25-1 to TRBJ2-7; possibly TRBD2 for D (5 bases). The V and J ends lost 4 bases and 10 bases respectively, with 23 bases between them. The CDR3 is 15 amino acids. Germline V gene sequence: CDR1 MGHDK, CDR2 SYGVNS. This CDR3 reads CASSALIGVKGEQYF. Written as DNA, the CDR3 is TGTGCCAGCAGTGCCCTAATCGGGGTCAAGGGCGAACAGTACTTC.